What follows are 15 T cell receptor beta chains derived from one specimen sequenced in a study of T cells in Graves' hyperthyroidism and ophthalmopathy. Amplified TCR beta CDR3 regions derived from RNA transcripts. An initial round of RT-PCR targeting the TCR CDR3 relied on the HTBI primer set. TCRdb re-derived calls from the multiplex PCR reads in MiXCR, one entry per CDR3 protein. The repertoire includes 600,000 to 800,000 distinct CDR3 sequences, 35% of them detected once, and about a third sits in the top ten. Specimen: blood. The source is a middle-aged woman with Graves' hyperthyroidism.

In this sample, this clonotype turned up a few times. This chain joins TRBV2 and TRBJ1-3; no clear D. The CDR3 extends over 14 amino acids. The V end was cut by 5 bases, the J end by 8 bases, with 16 bases between. CDR1 is SNHLY, CDR2 FYNNEI, per germline. The CDR3 DNA follows: TGTGCCAGCAGTCCAAGGACTGTCGGGGACACCATATATTTT. Translating gives CASSPRTVGDTIYF.

The rearrangement uses TRBV2 and TRBJ1-5; maybe TRBD1 (6 bases). The CDR3 runs 15 residues. V lost 6 bases to trimming and J lost 0 bases, with 12 bases between them. CDR1 and CDR2 (germline): SNHLY, FYNNEI. CDR3 bases: TGTGCCAGCAGGGCCGGACAGATTAGCAATCAGCCCCAGCATTTT. It specifies CASRAGQISNQPQHF.

The chain is built from TRBV7-6 and TRBJ1-1; 8 positions match TRBD1. This CDR3 is 16 amino acids long. Germline loops: CDR1 SGHVS, CDR2 FNYEAQ. V was pared by 2 bases and J by 7 bases, with 12 bases of the junction left unmatched. CDR3 DNA sequence: TGTGCCAGCAGCTTATATCTATCAGGGGGCATTAATGAAGCTTTCTTT. Protein product: CASSLYLSGGINEAFF. The variable domain in full, completed from reference TRBV7-6 and TRBJ1-1, reads GAGVSQSPRYKVTKRGQDVALRCDPISGHVSLYWYRQALGQGPEFLTYFNYEAQQDKSGLPNDRFSAERPEGSISTLTIQRTEQRDSAMYRCASSLYLSGGINEAFFGQGTRLTVV.

The rearrangement links TRBV5-1 to TRBJ1-6; D is ambiguous. The CDR3 totals 14 residues. CDR1 and CDR2 from the germline V gene are SGHRS and YFSETQ. V was trimmed by 1 base and J by 7 bases, leaving 9 bases between them. The CDR3 region has the DNA TGCGCCAGCAGCTTGAACAGCTGGAATTCACCCCTCCACTTT. Translation: CASSLNSWNSPLHF.

This clonotype has just a few counts. J is TRBJ1-2 and V is TRBV4-3; D uncertain. Germline lookup yields CDR1 LGHNA and CDR2 YSLEER. The V gene lost 5 bases and the J gene lost 6 bases, with 19 bases spanning the gap. There are 15 residues in the CDR3. The CDR3: CASSVAHRASDGYTF. As DNA, the CDR3 is TGCGCCAGCAGCGTCGCCCACCGGGCCTCAGATGGCTACACCTTC.

This clonotype was counted ten times or more. This chain uses TRBV19 with TRBJ1-2; D remains unclear. The CDR3 contains 14 residues. With 3 bases removed from V and 8 bases from J, the gap between germline ends came to 16 bases. Germline CDR1 LNHDA, CDR2 SQIVND (reference sequence). The CDR3 bases are TGTGCCAGTAGTATCGACGGGTGGGGTTCCGGCTACACCTTC. The encoded protein is CASSIDGWGSGYTF.

Concerning this clonotype itself: Since no conserved phenylalanine or tryptophan closes the CDR3, a read error is the likely cause. The DNA is left out, because the CDR3 cannot be placed on it with certainty; the CDR3 is given as TCRdb lists it. This chain links TRBV10-3 with TRBJ2-6; the table's D call, TRBD1, was not checked against the DNA. The CDR3 has 8 residues if both end residues are counted. The V gene's germline CDR1 is ENHRY and CDR2 SYGVKD. This CDR3 reads CAIRQPGT.

On this clonotype itself: A much larger clone sits a single nucleotide away, making a read error possible. Likely a read error: the CDR3 ends without its conserved phenylalanine or tryptophan. The gene calls are TRBV19 and TRBJ2-5; D call uncertain. Per the germline V gene, CDR1 is LNHDA and CDR2 is SQIVND (reference sequence). The V end lost 4 bases, the J end lost 7 bases, and 13 bases lay between the germline ends. The CDR3 extends over 13 amino acids. The CDR3 bases are TGTGCCAGTAGTAAGGAGCTATTGGCGACCCAGTACCTC. Its protein product is CASSKELLATQYL.

The rearrangement joins TRBV27 to TRBJ1-5; 7 bases align to TRBD1. Germline CDR1 is MNHEY and CDR2 is SMNVEV (reference sequence). J gave up 10 bases and V 4 bases, and 10 bases lay outside the gene matches. This CDR3 region has 14 residues. CDR3 in DNA: TGTGCCAGCAGTTGGAGACAGGGATCTTTCCCCCAGCATTTT. This sequence encodes CASSWRQGSFPQHF.

This clonotype appeared once. This chain connects TRBV10-3 to TRBJ1-6; D gene ambiguous. V dropped 2 bases and J dropped 5 bases, with 13 bases sitting between them. Germline CDR1 ENHRY, CDR2 SYGVKD. The CDR3 runs to 16 residues. The CDR3 DNA follows: TGTGCCATCAGTGAGCCCCGCTTACTAAATAATTCACCCCTCCACTTT. This sequence encodes CAISEPRLLNNSPLHF.

As concerns this clonotype: A read error may explain this, as a much larger clone is one base away. This rearrangement joins TRBV5-1 to TRBJ2-7, with a weak D call TRBD2 (6 bases). The germline CDR1 and CDR2 sequences are SGHRS and YFSETQ. This CDR3 is built from 13 residues. Here the CDR3 reads CASSPQGGREQYF. The CDR3 coding sequence is TGTGCCAGCAGCCCTCAGGGAGGTCGGGAGCAGTACTTC.

V usage is TRBV20-1 and J usage is TRBJ1-2, with 9 bases fitting TRBD1. With V trimmed by 3 bases and J by 1 base, 12 bases remained unmatched. The CDR3 runs to 17 residues. Germline lookup yields CDR1 DFQATT and CDR2 SNEGSKA (reference sequence). The CDR3 DNA reads as TGCAGTGCTAGGGAAAGGACAGGGGCCCTCGGTAACTATGGCTACACCTTC. This gives the protein CSARERTGALGNYGYTF.

This chain connects TRBV19 to TRBJ1-5; D is uncertain. V was shortened by 3 bases and J by 6 bases, with 9 bases between the two germline ends. There are 13 residues in the CDR3. Germline V gives CDR1 LNHDA, CDR2 SQIVND (reference sequence). The CDR3 DNA follows: TGTGCCAGTAGTATCCAAGAACGTCAGCCCCAGCATTTT. Translating it yields CASSIQERQPQHF.

In its sample, this clonotype ranks as medium-sized (0.01 to 0.1%). This chain connects TRBV7-3 to TRBJ2-2; D remains unclear. V dropped 4 bases and J dropped 0 bases, with 9 bases sitting between them. This CDR3 is 15 amino acids long. Germline V gives CDR1 SGHTA, CDR2 FQGTGA. The CDR3 DNA is TGTGCCAGCAGCTCCTCACCGGCGAACACCGGGGAGCTGTTTTTT. Translated: CASSSSPANTGELFF.

As to this clonotype: A much larger clone differs by one base, so this may be a read error. The chain is built from TRBV19 and TRBJ1-1; D remains unclear. This CDR3 region has 13 residues. Germline CDR1 reads LNHDA; CDR2 reads SQIVND (reference sequence). The DNA for the CDR3 is TGTGCCAGTAGTGCCCGACTGAACGCTGAAGCTTTCTTT. Residues: CASSARLNAEAFF. The complete variable domain, with remaining parts taken from reference TRBV19 and TRBJ1-1, reads DGGITQSPKYLFRKEGQNVTLSCEQNLNHDAMYWYRQDPGQGLRLIYYSQIVNDFQKGDIAEGYSVSREKKESFPLTVTSAQKNPTAFYLCASSARLNAEAFFGQGTRLTVV.